These 3 T cell receptor beta chains came from one sample sequenced in a study of cytomegalovirus exposure and HLA in healthy donors. Use of 60 Vbeta and 13 Jbeta primers characterized the PCR. Repertoires were generated with immunoSEQ multiplex PCR, while TCRdb's copy carries only in-frame clones and drops some. The data show about 200,000 clones, approximately 80% seen once. Sequencing was done on a sample of PBMCs. All receptors come from a woman aged 25 to 39 in good health and CMV-seropositive.

This rearrangement joins TRBV4-1 to TRBJ2-1; a possible D gene is TRBD2 (5 bases). The CDR3 consists of 14 residues. From germline, CDR1 is MGHRA and CDR2 YSYEKL. With 4 bases removed from V and 3 bases from J, the gap between germline ends came to 10 bases. In nucleotides, the CDR3 is TGCGCCAGCAGCCCCGGAGCGGACTACAATGAGCAGTTCTTC. It translates to CASSPGADYNEQFF.

V usage is TRBV21-1 and J usage is TRBJ2-5; TRBD1, the table's D call, lacks a check against the DNA. TRBV21-1 is a known pseudogene. CDR3 length: 15 amino acids. The DNA for the CDR3 is TGTGCCAGCAGCAAGGCGGCAGGGGGAGTGGAGACCCAGTACTTC. This translates into CASSKAAGGVETQYF.

The genes are TRBV11-2 and TRBJ1-1; tentative D call: TRBD1 (6 bases). Germline V gives CDR1 SGHAT, CDR2 FQNNGV. The CDR3 extends over 15 amino acids. V lost 8 bases to trimming and J lost 0 bases, with 16 bases between them. The CDR3 protein is CASGWTVRLNTEAFF. DNA of the CDR3: TGTGCCAGCGGCTGGACAGTCCGTTTGAACACTGAAGCTTTCTTT.